This TCR beta chain was identified during a study of T cells in Graves' hyperthyroidism and ophthalmopathy. Study findings and constraints: Ophthalmopathy was predicted by the model a median of approximately 6 months ahead of onset.

The CDR3 sequence is 13 residues long. From germline, CDR1 is SGHVS and CDR2 FNYEAQ. Deletions cut 5 bases from V and 4 bases from J, with 11 bases between. Amplification targeted TCR beta CDR3 regions from RNA transcripts. The study used the HTBI primer set for a first-round RT-PCR of the TCR CDR3. MiXCR, run by TCRdb on the multiplex PCR reads, gives a single entry per CDR3 protein. This table has about 840,000 distinct CDR3 sequences, 38% appearing once. With regard to this clonotype: The antigen is undetermined. A much larger clone sits a single nucleotide away, making a read error possible.

The material sequenced was blood. The TCR originated in a man aged 18 to 30 with Graves' hyperthyroidism. V is TRBV7-6 and J is TRBJ1-2, with D possibly TRBD1 on 5 matching bases. The CDR3 protein is CASSASGGYGYTF. DNA for the CDR3: TGTGCCAGCAGCGCCTCCGGGGGCTATGGCTACACCTTC.